What follows are 28 T cell receptor beta chains derived from one specimen sequenced in a study of T-cell memory formation after mild COVID-19. TCRdb independently ran MiXCR on the 5' RACE reads; one entry per CDR3 protein. The sample has about 410,000 distinct CDR3 sequences, about a sixth seen once. Sample: PBMCs or a T cell subset sorted from them (not recorded which). All receptors derive from a man aged 18 to 29 who had mild COVID-19 (a few samples of this study predate the infection). Cell type and time point are not known.

This clonotype was seen a handful of times. The chain links TRBV4-1 to TRBJ2-3, with no clear D. Germline V gives CDR1 MGHRA, CDR2 YSYEKL. V was clipped by 0 bases and J by 4 bases, with 14 bases between them. The CDR3 sequence is 16 residues long. Here the CDR3 reads CASSQDDVAIADTQYF. Written as DNA, the CDR3 is TGCGCCAGCAGCCAAGATGATGTAGCAATAGCAGATACGCAGTATTTT.

The CDR3 reads CSARPGQVADTQYF. Written as DNA, the CDR3 is TGCAGTGCTAGGCCTGGGCAGGTGGCAGATACGCAGTATTTT. The gene calls are TRBV20-1 and TRBJ2-3; D gene uncertain. Between the trimmed V and J ends, which lost 3 bases and 4 bases, there was a span of 14 bases. Looked up from germline, CDR1 is DFQATT and CDR2 is SNEGSKA (reference sequence). The CDR3 sequence is 14 residues long.

V usage is TRBV5-1 and J usage is TRBJ1-1; D may be TRBD1 (6 bases). V was clipped by 6 bases and J by 0 bases, with 12 bases between them. Germline V gene data show CDR1 as SGHRS and CDR2 as YFSETQ. This CDR3 has 14 amino acids. The CDR3 loop is CASTSQGLNTEAFF. The CDR3 DNA reads TGCGCCAGCACCTCACAGGGTCTGAACACTGAAGCTTTCTTT.

This clonotype was picked up one time. At one end the junction does not follow the germline gene, possibly because of a read error. This chain links TRBV29-1 with TRBJ2-3; 7 bases match TRBD1. CDR1 and CDR2 from the germline V gene are SQVTM and ANQGSEA. CDR3 length equals 15 residues. The CDR3 DNA follows: TGCAGCATTGAAGCGCGAAACAGGGGCCCAGATACGCAGTATTTT. As protein: CSIEARNRGPDTQYF.

This clonotype occurred many times. The V and J genes are TRBV12-3 or TRBV12-4 and TRBJ1-1; the D is unclear. V was pared by 5 bases and J by 1 base, with 11 bases between. The CDR3 runs 14 residues. CDR3 sequence: CASSREYSNTEAFF. The CDR3 coding sequence is TGTGCCAGCAGTCGGGAGTATTCGAACACTGAAGCTTTCTTT.

This clonotype has a handful of counts. This rearrangement joins TRBV5-1 to TRBJ2-2; TRBD1 matches 8 bases. CDR3 length: 17 amino acids. V shed 4 bases, J shed 0 bases, and the junction held 8 bases outside the gene matches. The germline gives CDR1 SGHRS, CDR2 YFSETQ. The CDR3 DNA is TGCGCCAGCAGCAAGTCTACGGGACAGGCGAACACCGGGGAGCTGTTTTTT. It is translated as CASSKSTGQANTGELFF.

The rearrangement uses TRBV6-1 and TRBJ1-5; D not certain. The germline V gene encodes CDR1 MNHNS and CDR2 SASEGT. This CDR3 is built from 18 residues. The germline V and J ends were trimmed by 2 bases and 0 bases, with 17 bases remaining between them. CDR3: CASSEILVRHYSNQPQHF. The CDR3 nucleotides are TGTGCCAGCAGTGAAATCTTGGTGCGTCACTATAGCAATCAGCCCCAGCATTTT.

This clonotype was counted between two and nine times. This rearrangement joins TRBV4-3 to TRBJ1-1, with unresolved D. Trimming stripped 0 bases from V and 8 bases from J, with 10 bases between. This CDR3 has 13 residues. CDR1 is LGHNA, CDR2 YSLEER, per germline. The CDR3 here is CASSQDPRGEAFF. The CDR3 region has the DNA TGCGCCAGCAGCCAAGATCCTCGAGGCGAAGCTTTCTTT.

This clonotype was seen a few times. The chain employs TRBV5-1 and TRBJ1-5, with D tentatively TRBD1 (5 bases). The germline V gene encodes CDR1 SGHRS and CDR2 YFSETQ. V lost 2 bases and J lost 2, with 11 bases in between. The CDR3 totals 15 residues. The CDR3, as DNA: TGCGCCAGCAGCTTCTTCCCGGGGGGCAATCAGCCCCAGCATTTT. Translating it yields CASSFFPGGNQPQHF.

There are a few counts of this clonotype. One junction end disagrees with the germline gene, perhaps due to a read error. V usage is TRBV7-9 and J usage is TRBJ2-7, with 7 bases lining up with TRBD1. CDR1 SEHNR and CDR2 FQNEAQ come from the germline V gene (reference sequence). The CDR3 length is 14 residues. The CDR3 DNA is TGTGCCAGCAGCCCGACAGGGACGTTCCACGATCAGTACTTC. Its protein product is CASSPTGTFHDQYF.

This chain connects TRBV6-2 or TRBV6-3 to TRBJ1-6; TRBD1 is a possible D gene (6 bases). Germline CDR1 and CDR2: MNHEY and SVGEGT. Trimming stripped 5 bases from V and 5 bases from J, with 10 bases between. CDR3 size: 14 residues. CDR3 in amino acids: CASSPTGNNSPLHF. Written as DNA, the CDR3 is TGTGCCAGCAGTCCGACAGGCAATAATTCACCCCTCCACTTT.

In DNA form, the CDR3 reads TGTGCCAGCAGTTACGACAGGGGGCTAGGAGAGACCCAGTACTTC. Protein product: CASSYDRGLGETQYF. V is TRBV6-6 and J is TRBJ2-5; TRBD1 matches at 10 bases. CDR3 length: 15 residues. Germline V gene lookup returns CDR1 MNHNY and CDR2 SVGAGI (reference sequence). V shed 2 bases and J 4 bases; nucleotides not matched to a gene: 4.

The chain recombines TRBV6-1 with TRBJ1-5; the match to TRBD1 covers 7 bases. Germline loops: CDR1 MNHNS, CDR2 SASEGT. The CDR3 is made up of 12 amino acids. The V segment lost 1 base and the J segment 11 bases; nucleotides outside the gene matches: 2. In DNA form, the CDR3 reads TGTGCCAGCAGTGAAGAGGGGACAGCCCAGCATTTT. Translation: CASSEEGTAQHF.

This rearrangement joins TRBV29-1 to TRBJ2-5; 9 bases line up with TRBD1. The CDR3 consists of 13 residues. Germline trimming cut 7 bases from V and 5 bases from J; bases unmatched to any gene: 8. Germline loops: CDR1 SQVTM, CDR2 ANQGSEA. Here the CDR3 DNA reads TGCAGCGGGGGGACAGGGAAAAGGGAGACCCAGTACTTC. This translates into CSGGTGKRETQYF.

This chain uses TRBV4-1 with TRBJ2-3, with a possible D match to TRBD1 (6 bases). This CDR3 spans 17 amino acids. Germline CDR1 is MGHRA and CDR2 is YSYEKL. V gave up 0 bases and J gave up 2 bases, with 15 bases separating them. The CDR3 sequence: CASSQEVGQLSTDTQYF. The CDR3 bases are TGCGCCAGCAGCCAAGAGGTCGGACAGTTATCCACAGATACGCAGTATTTT.

This chain links TRBV3-1 with TRBJ1-6; the D gene is possibly TRBD1 (5 bases). V lost 1 base to trimming and J lost 10 bases, with 11 bases between them. CDR3 size: 14 residues. The germline CDR1 and CDR2 sequences are LGHDT and YNNKEL (reference sequence). This chain's CDR3 is CASSQARGGSPLHF. The CDR3 region has the DNA TGTGCCAGCAGCCAAGCGAGGGGCGGCTCACCCCTCCACTTT.

This clonotype was seen more than once but under ten times. The chain has TRBV24-1 and TRBJ2-2, with 7 positions matching TRBD2. The germline gives CDR1 KGHDR, CDR2 SFDVKD. The CDR3 sequence is 15 residues long. Germline trimming cut 7 bases from V and 3 bases from J; bases unmatched to any gene: 7. The CDR3 DNA reads as TGTGCCACCAGCCCGCGGGGGTCGGACACCGGGGAGCTGTTTTTT. Translated: CATSPRGSDTGELFF.

The CDR3, as DNA: TGTGCCAGCAGCGTAGCCGGGCTCCCCCTCCACTTT. This codes for CASSVAGLPLHF. This chain links TRBV9 with TRBJ1-6, with D unresolved. CDR1 and CDR2 from the germline V gene are SGDLS and YYNGEE. The CDR3 totals 12 residues. Trimming shortened V by 0 bases and J by 13 bases, and 8 bases separated the two germline ends.

This chain joins TRBV6-5 and TRBJ2-3; D is tentatively TRBD1 or TRBD2 (5 bases each). V gave up 6 bases and J gave up 12 bases, with 13 bases separating them. The CDR3 consists of 11 residues. Germline V lookup: CDR1 MNHEY, CDR2 SVGAGI. DNA of the CDR3: TGTGCCAGCAGCCACGGGACGTATCAGTATTTT. It yields the protein CASSHGTYQYF.

In its sample, this clonotype was seen a few times. V usage is TRBV4-2 and J usage is TRBJ2-4; TRBD2 agrees at 8 bases. This CDR3 contains 18 residues. Germline lookup yields CDR1 LGHNA and CDR2 YNFKEQ. The V and J ends lost 2 bases and 0 bases, in that order; junction bases with no gene match: 9. DNA of the CDR3: TGTGCCAGCAGCCAAACCCCAGCCGGGGGGGGAGCCAAAAACATTCAGTACTTC. The encoded protein is CASSQTPAGGGAKNIQYF.

The rearrangement joins TRBV6-2 or TRBV6-3 to TRBJ2-1; a weak D match, TRBD1 (5 bases). CDR1 is MNHEY, CDR2 SVGEGT, per germline. The CDR3 has 12 residues. V lost 2 bases and J lost 6, with 5 bases in between. The DNA for the CDR3 is TGTGCCAGCAGTTACGGGGCCAATGAGCAGTTCTTC. Translation: CASSYGANEQFF.

This clonotype appeared a few times. The chain has TRBV6-2 or TRBV6-3 and TRBJ1-2; TRBD1 is a possible D gene (6 bases). Trimming removed 5 bases from V and 5 bases from J, with 15 bases in between. CDR1 is MNHEY, CDR2 SVGEGT, per germline. The CDR3 runs to 14 residues. As DNA, the CDR3 is TGTGCCAGCAGTGACCCCGGGACACCTTATGGCTACACCTTC. It encodes CASSDPGTPYGYTF.

This clonotype was picked up a small number of times. The chain combines TRBV4-1 with TRBJ1-1; unclear D gene. The length of the CDR3 is 19 residues. V was trimmed by 3 bases and J by 4 bases, leaving 27 bases between them. From germline, CDR1 is MGHRA and CDR2 YSYEKL. CDR3 protein: CASSQDAPRVGQAGTEAFF. The CDR3 nucleotides are TGCGCCAGCAGCCAGGATGCCCCGAGGGTAGGGCAGGCGGGCACTGAAGCTTTCTTT.

This clonotype was counted ten times or more. This chain links TRBV20-1 with TRBJ1-2; D remains ambiguous. Trimming cost V 2 bases and J 7 bases, with 14 bases left between them. The CDR3 has 13 amino acids. Germline values: CDR1 DFQATT, CDR2 SNEGSKA (reference sequence). The CDR3 sequence: CSARQVGSSGYTF. The CDR3 nucleotides read TGCAGTGCTAGACAGGTGGGCTCCTCTGGCTACACCTTC.

This clonotype was seen a handful of times. This chain uses TRBV11-2 with TRBJ1-3, with D possibly TRBD1 on 5 matching bases. Germline values: CDR1 SGHAT, CDR2 FQNNGV. Trimming removed 0 bases at V and 2 bases at J, with 8 bases between. There are 15 residues in the CDR3. CDR3 residues: CASSLDQGTGNTIYF. Here the CDR3 DNA reads TGTGCCAGCAGCTTAGATCAGGGAACTGGAAACACCATATATTTT.

The chain combines TRBV11-2 with TRBJ2-5, with a tentative D call TRBD1 (5 bases). V was trimmed by 5 bases and J by 5 bases, leaving 18 bases between them. The V gene's germline CDR1 is SGHAT and CDR2 FQNNGV. This CDR3 is built from 15 residues. This CDR3 is CASSPDPVKGETQYF. CDR3 DNA sequence: TGTGCCAGCAGCCCGGACCCCGTCAAGGGGGAGACCCAGTACTTC.

This chain joins TRBV21-1 and TRBJ2-7; TRBD1, the table's D call, lacks a check against the DNA. TRBV21-1 is marked as a pseudogene. The CDR3 sequence is 15 residues long. The CDR3 loop is CAAPCPGHLAYEQYV. CDR3 nucleotides: TGTGCCGCCCCATGCCCGGGACACCTAGCCTACGAGCAGTACGTC.

This clonotype was seen a few times. In DNA form, the CDR3 reads TGTGCCAGCAGTAACGACCGGGACCCGGGCGTAGATACGCAGTATTTT. This gives the protein CASSNDRDPGVDTQYF. The chain is built from TRBV6-2 or TRBV6-3 and TRBJ2-3, with D perhaps given as TRBD1 or TRBD2 (5 bases each). The CDR3 consists of 16 residues. Trimming took off 5 bases at V and 5 bases at J, with 20 bases between the two ends. CDR1 and CDR2 (germline): MNHEY, SVGEGT.